Below, 24 T cell receptor beta chains from the same sample are listed, as sequenced in a study of shared clonotypes between healthy human individuals. Method: immunoSEQ multiplex PCR; TCRdb's copy keeps in-frame clones and lacks some. The repertoire includes some 2.3 million clones, 93% of them detected once, and about 0.39% sits in the top ten. Material: naive CD4+ T cells from PBMCs. Subset indicated: CD45RA+ positively selected. The source is a man aged 18-30 years in good health. Some clones in this sample may be carry-over from other donors' samples.

The chain carries TRBV4-2 and TRBJ2-6; D uncertain. Germline V gene data show CDR1 as LGHNA and CDR2 as YNFKEQ. This CDR3 is 14 amino acids long. Trimming took 5 bases from V and 0 from J, leaving 5 bases between them. The CDR3 is CASSKISGANVLTF. CDR3 DNA: TGTGCCAGCAGCAAGATCTCTGGGGCCAACGTCCTGACTTTC.

Only a few counts were recorded for this clone. The V and J genes are TRBV2 and TRBJ1-5; 10 positions match TRBD1. In germline, CDR1 is SNHLY, CDR2 FYNNEI. The CDR3 has 15 amino acids. V was pared by 6 bases and J by 0 bases, with 2 bases of the junction left unmatched. The CDR3 loop reads CASRGQGDSNQPQHF. CDR3 DNA: TGTGCCAGCAGAGGACAGGGGGATAGCAATCAGCCCCAGCATTTT.

The V gene is TRBV5-1, the J gene TRBJ2-1, with 13 bases matching TRBD2. The CDR3 spans 16 residues. The V segment lost 0 bases and the J segment 8 bases; nucleotides outside the gene matches: 5. Germline CDR1 reads SGHRS; CDR2 reads YFSETQ. CDR3 protein: CASSLGGTSGVDEQFF. The CDR3 DNA reads TGCGCCAGCAGCTTGGGCGGGACTAGCGGGGTCGATGAGCAGTTCTTC. Variable domain in full (rest from reference TRBV5-1 and TRBJ2-1): KAGVTQTPRYLIKTRGQQVTLSCSPISGHRSVSWYQQTPGQGLQFLFEYFSETQRNKGNFPGRFSGRQFSNSRSEMNVSTLELGDSALYLCASSLGGTSGVDEQFFGPGTRLTVL.

The V call is TRBV7-3, the J call TRBJ2-1; 7 nucleotides line up with TRBD1. The length of the CDR3 is 15 residues. In germline, CDR1 is SGHTA, CDR2 FQGTGA. The V gene end was trimmed by 8 bases and the J gene end by 2 bases; junction bases not matched to a gene: 9. Here the CDR3 reads CASAQGDLTYNEQFF. The DNA of the CDR3 is TGTGCCAGCGCCCAGGGGGACCTAACCTACAATGAGCAGTTCTTC.

The chain joins TRBV7-8 to TRBJ2-7; no definite D call. The CDR3 consists of 12 residues. V lost 0 bases and J lost 5, with 5 bases in between. In germline, CDR1 is SGHVS, CDR2 FQNEAQ. DNA of the CDR3: TGTGCCAGCAGCTTAGCGATCGACGAGCAGTACTTC. This codes for CASSLAIDEQYF.

A word on this clone: This CDR3 is also generated by other DNA sequences in the sample. The chain has TRBV30 and TRBJ1-1, with D perhaps TRBD1 (5 bases). This CDR3 comprises 13 residues. Trimming took off 2 bases at V and 4 bases at J, with 11 bases between the two ends. Germline-derived CDR1 and CDR2 are GTSNPN and SVGIG (reference sequence). The CDR3 here is CAWSLGVGTEAFF. CDR3 DNA: TGTGCCTGGAGTCTAGGGGTTGGCACTGAAGCTTTCTTT. The variable domain in full, with the rest retrieved from reference TRBV30 and TRBJ1-1, is SQTIHQWPATLVQPVGSPLSLECTVEGTSNPNLYWYRQAAGRGLQLLFYSVGIGQISSEVPQNLSASRPQDRQFILSSKKLLLSDSGFYLCAWSLGVGTEAFFGQGTRLTVV.

The rearrangement links TRBV28 to TRBJ1-5; no definite D call. Between the trimmed V and J ends, which lost 8 bases and 5 bases, there was a span of 16 bases. The CDR3 loop spans 14 amino acids. Germline CDR1 and CDR2: MDHEN and SYDVKM. This chain's CDR3 is CASVAAQRYQPQHF. For the CDR3, the DNA is TGTGCCAGCGTCGCCGCCCAACGGTATCAGCCCCAGCATTTT.

The rearrangement links TRBV19 to TRBJ2-3, with 7 nucleotides matching TRBD2. The CDR3 covers 14 residues. Unmatched junction bases numbered 8, after V lost 7 bases and J lost 4 bases. Germline V CDR1 and CDR2: LNHDA, SQIVND (reference sequence). The CDR3 DNA sequence: TGTGCCAGTACCCCGGCAAGCGGGGCAGATACGCAGTATTTT. Translation: CASTPASGADTQYF.

V gene TRBV5-1 combines with J gene TRBJ1-4; TRBD1 is a possible D gene (6 bases). V was shortened by 4 bases and J by 7 bases, with 17 bases between the two germline ends. CDR1 and CDR2 from the germline V gene are SGHRS and YFSETQ. CDR3 size: 15 residues. CDR3 sequence (DNA): TGCGCCAGCAGCCGAATACCAGGGGAGCGTGAAAAACTGTTTTTT. Its translation: CASSRIPGEREKLFF.

The chain couples TRBV6-1 to TRBJ2-5, with 9 bases fitting TRBD1. This CDR3 comprises 14 residues. Trimming took 4 bases from V and 4 from J; bases not matched to a gene: 4. Germline V CDR1 and CDR2: MNHNS, SASEGT. CDR3 nucleotide sequence: TGTGCCAGCAGTGCCGGGACAGGGCCAGAGACCCAGTACTTC. It yields the protein CASSAGTGPETQYF.

The chain employs TRBV7-2 and TRBJ2-7; 8 nucleotides agree with TRBD2. Trimming took 2 bases from V and 1 from J; bases not matched to a gene: 7. CDR1 and CDR2 from the germline V gene are SGHTA and FQGNSA. This CDR3 is 16 amino acids long. CDR3 nucleotides: TGTGCCAGCAGCTTACTACCAGCGGGGGCTTCCTACGAGCAGTACTTC. Encoded protein: CASSLLPAGASYEQYF.

The V gene is TRBV4-1, the J gene TRBJ1-2; perhaps TRBD1 as D (5 bases). This CDR3 comprises 15 residues. V was pared by 5 bases and J by 1 base, with 14 bases between. Germline V CDR1 and CDR2: MGHRA, YSYEKL. The CDR3 sequence is CASSKGLQFNYGYTF. CDR3 DNA: TGCGCCAGCAGCAAGGGACTGCAATTTAACTATGGCTACACCTTC.

This clone was seen a single time. The same CDR3 also results from other DNA sequences found in this sample. The V and J genes are TRBV5-1 and TRBJ2-7; 9 bases map to TRBD1. CDR1 and CDR2 (germline): SGHRS, YFSETQ. The CDR3 sequence is 14 residues long. With 4 bases clipped from V and 6 bases from J, the junction kept 8 bases outside the gene matches. CDR3 residues: CASSPGQGFSEQYF. CDR3 DNA: TGCGCCAGCAGCCCGGGACAGGGATTCTCCGAGCAGTACTTC.

This chain connects TRBV6-1 to TRBJ1-4, with D possibly being TRBD1 (5 bases). The CDR3 has 14 residues. CDR1 and CDR2 from the germline V gene are MNHNS and SASEGT. V gave up 3 bases and J gave up 3 bases, with 8 bases separating them. The CDR3 bases are TGTGCCAGCAGTGAGGGGGTGGCTAATGAAAAACTGTTTTTT. It translates to CASSEGVANEKLFF.

V gene TRBV27 combines with J gene TRBJ2-1; no clear D gene. The V end was cut by 6 bases, the J end by 0 bases, with 18 bases between. Germline V gives CDR1 MNHEY, CDR2 SMNVEV (reference sequence). The CDR3 loop spans 17 amino acids. The DNA for the CDR3 is TGTGCCAGCAGAACCCGATTCGGGCGCCTCTCCTACAATGAGCAGTTCTTC. Translating it yields CASRTRFGRLSYNEQFF.

The count of this clone is one. The chain carries TRBV5-4 and TRBJ2-1; D is undetermined. The V gene's germline CDR1 is SGHNT and CDR2 YYREEE (reference sequence). The CDR3 has 14 residues. The ends were cut back, 10 bases at V and 5 bases at J, with 19 bases in the middle. DNA for the CDR3: TGTGCCTCAGCCCCCTCTTACAGCCACAATGAGCAGTTCTTC. Translated, it gives CASAPSYSHNEQFF.

The chain has TRBV29-1 and TRBJ2-3, with 11 bases matching TRBD1. With V trimmed by 6 bases and J by 1 base, 6 bases remained unmatched. The CDR3 has 15 amino acids. CDR1 and CDR2 (germline): SQVTM, ANQGSEA. The CDR3 here is CSVRGQGVGTDTQYF. The DNA for the CDR3 is TGCAGCGTGCGGGGACAGGGGGTGGGCACAGATACGCAGTATTTT.

The rearrangement joins TRBV7-3 to TRBJ2-1, with D perhaps assigned TRBD1 or TRBD2 (6 bases each). V gave up 1 base and J gave up 8 bases, with 18 bases separating them. CDR3 length equals 16 residues. Germline loops: CDR1 SGHTA, CDR2 FQGTGA. The CDR3 spells CASSLMGASDIDEQFF. The CDR3 coding sequence is TGTGCCAGCAGCTTAATGGGGGCTAGCGATATCGATGAGCAGTTCTTC.

With respect to this clone: The same CDR3 can be traced to other DNA sequences in this sample. The CDR3 reads CASSTANYGYTF. In DNA, the CDR3 is TGTGCCAGCAGTACAGCTAACTATGGCTACACCTTC. The rearrangement links TRBV2 to TRBJ1-2; D is ambiguous. The CDR3 is made up of 12 amino acids. Trimming removed 5 bases at V and 0 bases at J, with 4 bases between. Germline CDR1 SNHLY, CDR2 FYNNEI.

This chain links TRBV7-9 with TRBJ2-2, with 7 bases that match TRBD1. The CDR3 is 15 amino acids. The junction had 7 bases not matched to a gene; V was cut back by 6 bases and J by 3 bases. The germline V gene encodes CDR1 SEHNR and CDR2 FQNEAQ (reference sequence). CDR3 nucleotides: TGTGCCAGCAGTAACAGGGGCGGCTACACCGGGGAGCTGTTTTTT. Its protein is CASSNRGGYTGELFF.

The J gene is TRBJ2-3, the V gene TRBV6-5, with 7 nucleotides matching TRBD1. The germline gives CDR1 MNHEY, CDR2 SVGAGI. CDR3 size: 15 residues. Unmatched junction bases numbered 7, after V lost 5 bases and J lost 2 bases. As DNA, the CDR3 is TGTGCCAGCAGTCGGGTGGGACAGTCCACAGATACGCAGTATTTT. Translated, it gives CASSRVGQSTDTQYF.

V gene TRBV5-4 combines with J gene TRBJ2-1; 7 nucleotides match TRBD2. V lost 2 bases and J lost 5; bases outside the gene matches: 4. CDR1 and CDR2 (germline): SGHNT, YYREEE (reference sequence). The CDR3 is made up of 14 amino acids. Here the CDR3 DNA reads TGTGCCAGCAGCTTTCCTAGCGGAAACAATGAGCAGTTCTTC. This sequence encodes CASSFPSGNNEQFF.

The chain uses TRBV7-2 and TRBJ2-3, with 8 bases matching TRBD2. Germline lookup yields CDR1 SGHTA and CDR2 FQGNSA. The ends lost 2 bases at V and 2 bases at J; junction bases unmatched: 6. CDR3 length equals 16 residues. Here the CDR3 DNA reads TGTGCCAGCAGCTTATGGGCTAGCGGGTACACAGATACGCAGTATTTT. As protein: CASSLWASGYTDTQYF.

V and J are TRBV5-8 and TRBJ2-1; D is ambiguous. This CDR3 spans 12 amino acids. Germline CDR1 and CDR2: SGHTS and YDEGEE. Trimming pared 1 base from V and 10 bases from J, leaving 9 bases between. This chain's CDR3 is CASSLYSYEQFF. In DNA form, the CDR3 reads TGTGCCAGCAGCTTGTATTCATACGAGCAGTTCTTC.